This is a list of T cell receptor beta chains from one sample in a study of cytomegalovirus exposure and HLA in healthy donors. The method was immunoSEQ multiplex PCR; TCRdb's version includes in-frame clones alone and lacks a portion of them. The repertoire includes about 150,000 clones, around 74% of them detected once, and around 4% sits in the top ten. The sequenced material came from PBMCs. Source of these receptors: a man younger than 30 in good health and CMV-seropositive. Both conserved end residues are part of each CDR3. D genes are given only for firm matches. A row's size may be missing; if present it is once, few, many or a size class.

-	TRBV6-1	TRBJ2-3	TRBD1	CASSGDRGWDTQYF	TGTGCCAGCAGTGGGGACAGGGGGTGGGATACGCAGTATTTT
-	TRBV6-4	TRBJ2-2	-	CASSGLQGSGELFF	TGTGCCAGCAGTGGACTTCAGGGATCTGGGGAGCTGTTTTTT
-	TRBV5-6	TRBJ2-1	-	CASSSTGGPDSYNEQFF	TGTGCCAGCAGCTCGACCGGGGGGCCAGACTCCTACAATGAGCAGTTCTTC
once	TRBV4-1	TRBJ2-3	-	CASSQGWGGTDTQYF	TGCGCCAGCAGCCAAGGGTGGGGGGGCACAGATACGCAGTATTTT
-	TRBV6-4	TRBJ2-1	-	CASSESVGGGSNEQFF	TGTGCCAGCAGTGAGTCGGTGGGCGGAGGAAGCAATGAGCAGTTCTTC
-	TRBV5-1	TRBJ2-7	-	CASSLAGPEQYF	TGCGCCAGCAGCTTGGCTGGGCCCGAGCAGTACTTC
-	TRBV5-1	TRBJ2-3	-	CASSLGAGVRGDTQYF	TGCGCCAGCAGCTTGGGGGCAGGGGTCAGAGGAGATACGCAGTATTTT
-	TRBV19	TRBJ1-1	-	CASSIFSRSFMNTEAFF	TGTGCCAGTAGTATATTTTCAAGAAGCTTCATGAACACTGAAGCTTTCTTT
few	TRBV6-1	TRBJ1-1	TRBD1	CASRTDRDSEAFF	TGTGCCAGCAGAACCGACAGGGACTCTGAAGCTTTCTTT
-	TRBV28	TRBJ2-7	-	CASSFAQNSYEQYF	TGTGCCAGCAGTTTTGCTCAGAACTCCTACGAGCAGTACTTC
once	TRBV2	TRBJ1-2	TRBD1	CARRTGLYYTF	TGTGCCAGGAGGACAGGGTTGTACTACACCTTC
few	TRBV11-2	TRBJ2-7	TRBD2	CASSSGLAGYYEQYF	TGTGCCAGCAGCTCCGGACTAGCGGGTTACTACGAGCAGTACTTC
few	TRBV27	TRBJ1-2	TRBD1	CASSLLGGLGYTF	TGTGCCAGCAGTTTATTAGGGGGCTTAGGCTACACCTTC
few	TRBV5-4	TRBJ2-1	-	CASSHDRYNEQFF	TGTGCCAGCAGTCACGACAGGTACAATGAGCAGTTCTTC
-	TRBV7-6	TRBJ2-5	-	CASSEQVEETQYF	TGTGCCAGCAGCGAACAGGTGGAAGAGACCCAGTACTTC
-	TRBV4-3	TRBJ1-3	-	CASSLRDGNTIYF	TGCGCCAGCAGCCTCAGGGATGGAAACACCATATATTTT